The clone carrying this T cell receptor beta chain was seen a handful of times. The sample originates from a study of blood T cell repertoires in COVID-19. Study-wide background: Acute and convalescent COVID-19 samples came from the United States, Italy and Spain.

Original analysis: Reference gene primer amplification in the assay estimated nucleated cell counts. Clones were read by immunoSEQ multiplex PCR, and TCRdb kept only the in-frame ones, dropping some. That table furnishes V, J and clone size, whereas the DNA furnished D and trimming. This table holds roughly 60,000 clones, about 81% found once. Germline V gene lookup returns CDR1 SGHRS and CDR2 YFSETQ. The germline V and J ends were trimmed by 5 bases and 7 bases, with 22 bases remaining between them. The CDR3 contains 16 residues. This clonotype was sampled from a man older than 75 with acute or convalescent COVID-19. The gene calls are TRBV5-1 and TRBJ2-1; D may be TRBD1 (6 bases). The sample taken for sequencing was peripheral blood. In DNA form, the CDR3 reads TGCGCCAGCAGGACCCAGACAGGTAATATAAGAAATGAGCAGTTCTTC. This codes for CASRTQTGNIRNEQFF.